This is a list of T cell receptor beta chains from one sample in a study of shared clonotypes between healthy human individuals. Produced via immunoSEQ multiplex PCR; TCRdb's table is partial and in-frame only. The repertoire holds about 2.1 million clones, with 80% to 95% as singletons. Sequencing was done on a sample of naive CD8+ T cells from PBMCs. The receptors originated from a man aged 18 to 35 in good health. Some clones in this sample may be carry-over from other donors' samples. Each CDR3 is given with its conserved first and last residue. The D gene is left open where the match is weak. Only part of the rows carry a size: once, few, many, or a class if the clone is expanded.

j_call v_call d_call clone_size cdr3_aa cdr3_nt
TRBJ1-2 TRBV6-4 TRBD1 once CASSSFDRVLGYTF TGTGCCAGCAGTTCCTTCGACAGGGTGTTGGGCTACACCTTC
TRBJ2-3 TRBV6-1 . . CASRTLGADTQYF TGTGCCAGCAGGACCCTAGGGGCAGATACGCAGTATTTT
TRBJ2-3 TRBV16 . . CASSQAQDTDTQYF TGTGCCAGCAGCCAAGCCCAAGACACAGATACGCAGTATTTT
TRBJ1-5 TRBV19 . . CASSKTGPLANQPQHF TGTGCCAGTAGTAAAACAGGGCCTCTCGCCAATCAGCCCCAGCATTTT
TRBJ2-5 TRBV6-1 TRBD1 . CASSDLQGGQETQYF TGTGCCAGCAGTGATTTACAGGGGGGACAAGAGACCCAGTACTTC
TRBJ1-4 TRBV4-2 TRBD1 few CASSLGQGGRKLFF TGTGCCAGCAGCCTGGGACAGGGTGGGAGAAAACTGTTTTTT
TRBJ2-2 TRBV5-8 . . CASRTTGELFF TGTGCCAGCAGAACCACCGGGGAGCTGTTTTTT
TRBJ1-4 TRBV5-5 . . CASSLLQVTNEKLFF TGTGCCAGCAGCTTGCTACAGGTGACTAATGAAAAACTGTTTTTT
TRBJ1-2 TRBV27 . . CASSPTTNRDGYTF TGTGCCAGCAGTCCGACGACAAACAGGGATGGCTACACCTTC
TRBJ2-7 TRBV28 . . CASFGGETYEQYF TGTGCCAGCTTCGGCGGGGAAACCTACGAGCAGTACTTC
TRBJ1-2 TRBV29-1 . once CSAGTGYYGYTF TGCAGCGCTGGAACAGGGTACTATGGCTACACCTTC
TRBJ1-4 TRBV14 TRBD1 . CASSQDDRVGEKLFF TGTGCCAGCAGCCAAGATGACAGGGTAGGGGAAAAACTGTTTTTT
TRBJ2-1 TRBV12-5 TRBD1 . CASGRQGIYNEQFF TGTGCTAGTGGTCGACAGGGGATTTACAATGAGCAGTTCTTC
TRBJ2-7 TRBV5-4 . . CASGWDNYEQYF TGTGCCAGCGGCTGGGACAACTACGAGCAGTACTTC
TRBJ2-7 TRBV18 TRBD2 once CASSPREGPTYEQYF TGTGCCAGCTCCCCCCGGGAGGGGCCTACCTACGAGCAGTACTTC
TRBJ2-7 TRBV19 TRBD2 . CASSVPAGAGEQYF TGTGCCAGTAGTGTCCCAGCGGGAGCTGGCGAGCAGTACTTC
TRBJ1-1 TRBV2 . . CASSDYILRDANTEAFF TGTGCCAGCAGTGACTACATCCTCCGGGACGCGAACACTGAAGCTTTCTTT
TRBJ1-2 TRBV28 . once CASSLPGNYGYTF TGTGCCAGCAGTTTACCAGGGAACTATGGCTACACCTTC
TRBJ2-7 TRBV19 . . CASSIRADTYEQYF TGTGCCAGTAGTATACGGGCAGACACCTACGAGCAGTACTTC
TRBJ2-7 TRBV6-5 . . CASSYHRTHEQYF TGTGCCAGCAGTTACCATCGAACCCACGAGCAGTACTTC
TRBJ2-1 TRBV7-6 TRBD2 . CASSQGTSGSDEQFF TGTGCCAGCAGCCAAGGGACTAGCGGGAGCGATGAGCAGTTCTTC
TRBJ2-7 TRBV6-1 . . CASSVADSYEQYF TGTGCCAGCAGTGTAGCGGACTCCTACGAGCAGTACTTC
TRBJ2-5 TRBV7-9 . . CASSSPLGETQYF TGTGCCAGCAGCTCTCCCCTCGGGGAGACCCAGTACTTC
TRBJ2-1 TRBV9 TRBD2 . CASSIAGVWGNEQFF TGTGCCAGCAGCATAGCGGGAGTTTGGGGAAATGAGCAGTTCTTC
TRBJ2-3 TRBV10-2 TRBD2 . CASSEGTSGSPVWNTQYF TGCGCCAGCAGTGAAGGGACTAGCGGGAGTCCGGTTTGGAATACGCAGTATTTT
TRBJ2-5 TRBV14 . . CASSQDLGTRQETQYF TGTGCCAGCAGCCAAGATCTGGGGACTCGGCAAGAGACCCAGTACTTC
TRBJ2-1 TRBV11-2 . . CASSLNEQFF TGTGCCAGCAGCTTAAATGAGCAGTTCTTC
TRBJ1-3 TRBV2 . . CASSDGFSGNTIYF TGTGCCAGCAGTGATGGATTCTCTGGAAACACCATATATTTT
TRBJ2-3 TRBV6-5 . . CASSSIAASTDTQYF TGTGCCAGCAGCAGCATAGCGGCTAGCACAGATACGCAGTATTTT
TRBJ2-7 TRBV18 TRBD1 . CASSAGTGLSYEQYF TGTGCCAGCTCGGCCGGGACAGGACTCTCCTACGAGCAGTACTTC
TRBJ2-2 TRBV19 . . CASSYGNTGELFF TGTGCCAGTAGTTACGGGAACACCGGGGAGCTGTTTTTT
TRBJ1-3 TRBV28 TRBD1 . CASSLAGGNTIYF TGTGCCAGCAGTTTAGCAGGGGGGAACACCATATATTTT